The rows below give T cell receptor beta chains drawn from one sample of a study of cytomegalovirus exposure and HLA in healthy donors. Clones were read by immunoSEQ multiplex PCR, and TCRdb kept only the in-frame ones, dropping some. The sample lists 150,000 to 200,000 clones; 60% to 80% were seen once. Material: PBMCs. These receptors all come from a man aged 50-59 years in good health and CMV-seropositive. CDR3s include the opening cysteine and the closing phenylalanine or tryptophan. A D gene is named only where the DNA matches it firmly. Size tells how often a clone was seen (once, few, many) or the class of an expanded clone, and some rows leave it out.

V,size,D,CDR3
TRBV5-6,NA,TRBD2,CASSLHLAGGEEQYF
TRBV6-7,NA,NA,CASSYGSGGGGYNSPLHF
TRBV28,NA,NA,CASSLRGPGGGETQYF
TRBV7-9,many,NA,CASTGGAYNSPLHF
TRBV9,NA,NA,CASSFRQAVNPDTQYF
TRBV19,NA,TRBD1,CASSIGQGSEQYF
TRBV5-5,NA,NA,CASEQRRGTSHMNTEAFF
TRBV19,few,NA,CASSPQDSEAFF
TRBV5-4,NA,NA,CASSSQGVNEQFF
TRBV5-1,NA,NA,CASSLDTYRQSIPDSPLHF
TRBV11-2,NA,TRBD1,CASRRPGQRQETQYF
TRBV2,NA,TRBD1,CASSSGQGVNYGYTF
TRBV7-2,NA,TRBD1,CASSPPLGQGYGYTF
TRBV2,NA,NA,CASQPAVNTGELFF
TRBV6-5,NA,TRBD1,CASSYRGQGFNEQFF
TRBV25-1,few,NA,CASSEPGGNTIYF